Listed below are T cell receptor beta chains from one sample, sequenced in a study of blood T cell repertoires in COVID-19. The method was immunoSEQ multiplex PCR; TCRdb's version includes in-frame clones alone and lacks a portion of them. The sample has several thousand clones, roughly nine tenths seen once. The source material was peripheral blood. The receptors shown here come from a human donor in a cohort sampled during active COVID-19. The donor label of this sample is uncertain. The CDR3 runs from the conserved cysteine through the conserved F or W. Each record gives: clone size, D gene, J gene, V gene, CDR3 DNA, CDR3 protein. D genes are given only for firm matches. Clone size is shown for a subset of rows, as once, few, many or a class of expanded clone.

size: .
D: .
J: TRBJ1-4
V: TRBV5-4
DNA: TGTGCCAGCAGCTTGGCGGACGGAGGTAATGAAAAACTGTTTTTT
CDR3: CASSLADGGNEKLFF

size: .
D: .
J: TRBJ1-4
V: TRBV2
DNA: TGTGCCAGCAGTCTCCGGGAGTCTAATGAAAAACTGTTTTTT
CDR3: CASSLRESNEKLFF

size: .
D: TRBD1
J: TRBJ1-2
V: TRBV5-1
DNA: TGCGCCAGCAGCTTCGGCAGGGGGTACGGCTACACCTTC
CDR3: CASSFGRGYGYTF

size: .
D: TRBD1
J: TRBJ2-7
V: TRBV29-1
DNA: TGCAGCGCTCTGACAGGGAAGGGCGAGCAGTACTTC
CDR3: CSALTGKGEQYF

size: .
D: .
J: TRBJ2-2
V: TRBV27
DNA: TGTGCCAGCAGTTCATTAGATGCCGGGGAGCTGTTTTTT
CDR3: CASSSLDAGELFF

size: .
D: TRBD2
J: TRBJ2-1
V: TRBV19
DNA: TGTGCCAGTAGTATTGGACTAGCGGCCAATGAGCAGTTCTTC
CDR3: CASSIGLAANEQFF

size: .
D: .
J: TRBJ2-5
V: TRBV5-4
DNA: TGTGCCAGCAGCTTGGATACCGGGTGGGAGACCCAGTACTTC
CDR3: CASSLDTGWETQYF

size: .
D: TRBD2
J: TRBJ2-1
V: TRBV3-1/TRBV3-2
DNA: TGTGCCAGCAGCCAAGGACTAGCGGGAGTCTTGGGTGAGCAGTTCTTC
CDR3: CASSQGLAGVLGEQFF

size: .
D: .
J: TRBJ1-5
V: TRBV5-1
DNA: TGCGCCAGCAGCGGGGAGCAGGGGAATCAGCCCCAGCATTTT
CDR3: CASSGEQGNQPQHF

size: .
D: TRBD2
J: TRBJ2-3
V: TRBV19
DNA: TGTGCCAGTAGTATGGCGGGTAGCGGGGCCGAGAAAGATACGCAGTATTTT
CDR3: CASSMAGSGAEKDTQYF

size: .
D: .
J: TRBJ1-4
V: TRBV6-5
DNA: TGTGCCAGCTCCCCCGGGGGGGCGCCCGAAAAACTGTTTTTT
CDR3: CASSPGGAPEKLFF

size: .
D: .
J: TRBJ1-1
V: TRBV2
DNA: TGTGCCAGCAGGCGACGGGAGATGAACACTGAAGCTTTCTTT
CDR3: CASRRREMNTEAFF

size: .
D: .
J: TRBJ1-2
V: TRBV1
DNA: TGCACCAGCAGTGACAGACCGAACTATGGCTACACCTTC
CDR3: CTSSDRPNYGYTF

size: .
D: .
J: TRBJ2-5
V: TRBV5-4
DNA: TGTGCCAGCAGCCCCGGACGGACCGGCGGGGCCCAAGAGACCCAGTACTTC
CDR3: CASSPGRTGGAQETQYF

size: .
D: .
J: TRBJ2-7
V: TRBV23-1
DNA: TGCGCCAGCAATCGAGGGACTCACTACGAGCAGTACTTC
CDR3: CASNRGTHYEQYF

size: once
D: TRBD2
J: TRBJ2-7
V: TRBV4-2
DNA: TGTGCCAGCAGCCAAGTGACTAGCGGGGTCTCTGAGCAGTACTTC
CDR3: CASSQVTSGVSEQYF

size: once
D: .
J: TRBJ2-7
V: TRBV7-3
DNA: TGTGCCAGCAGCTCAGGACAGAGCTCCTACGAGCAGTACTTC
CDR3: CASSSGQSSYEQYF

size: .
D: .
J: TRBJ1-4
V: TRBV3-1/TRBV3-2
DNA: TGTGCCAGCAGCCCCCCCACAGGGTTAGGTGAAAAACTGTTTTTT
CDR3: CASSPPTGLGEKLFF

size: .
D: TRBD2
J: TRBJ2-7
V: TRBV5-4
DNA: TGTGCCAGCAGCCCGACTCTAGCGGGAGGGTTATCCTACGAGCAGTACTTC
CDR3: CASSPTLAGGLSYEQYF